The 12 T cell receptor beta chains presented below share a single source sample, sequenced in a study of blood T cell repertoires in COVID-19. Method: immunoSEQ multiplex PCR; TCRdb's copy keeps in-frame clones and lacks some. The sample lists some 97,000 clones; around four fifths were seen once. The material sequenced was peripheral blood. The receptors originated from a woman aged 70-85 years with acute or convalescent COVID-19.

The chain employs TRBV3-1 (or the pseudogene TRBV3-2) and TRBJ1-1, with D maybe TRBD1 (6 bases). This CDR3 is built from 15 residues. The germline gives CDR1 LGHDT, CDR2 YNNKEL (reference sequence). The germline V and J ends were trimmed by 4 bases and 4 bases, with 16 bases remaining between them. The CDR3, as DNA: TGTGCCAGCAGCCCTCTAGCAGGGGAGGGCACTGAAGCTTTCTTT. Translation gives CASSPLAGEGTEAFF.

The rearrangement joins TRBV3-1 (or the pseudogene TRBV3-2) to TRBJ1-1; the D is unclear. CDR1 and CDR2 (germline): LGHDT, YNNKEL (reference sequence). This CDR3 has 13 amino acids. Trimming stripped 7 bases from V and 4 bases from J, with 13 bases between. This chain's CDR3 is CASTLRSGTEAFF. CDR3 DNA sequence: TGTGCCAGCACCCTGAGGAGTGGCACTGAAGCTTTCTTT.

Concerning this clone itself: This sample also contains other DNA sequences that code for the same CDR3. The chain combines TRBV30 with TRBJ1-5; D is perhaps TRBD1 (6 bases). Germline V CDR1 and CDR2: GTSNPN, SVGIG (reference sequence). V was trimmed by 7 bases and J by 6 bases, leaving 13 bases between them. The length of the CDR3 is 12 residues. CDR3 DNA sequence: TGTGCCTACTCAGGGGAGAGTCAGCCCCAGCATTTT. The encoded protein is CAYSGESQPQHF. The full variable domain, in which reference TRBV30 and TRBJ1-5 provide the parts outside the CDR3, is SQTIHQWPATLVQPVGSPLSLECTVEGTSNPNLYWYRQAAGRGLQLLFYSVGIGQISSEVPQNLSASRPQDRQFILSSKKLLLSDSGFYLCAYSGESQPQHFGDGTRLSIL.

The chain has TRBV10-3 and TRBJ2-1; 7 bases align to TRBD2. The junction had 8 bases not matched to a gene; V was cut back by 4 bases and J by 2 bases. The CDR3 is 16 residues long. Looked up from germline, CDR1 is ENHRY and CDR2 is SYGVKD. The DNA for the CDR3 is TGTGCCATCAGTGGGAAGGGAGGGGCCCCCTACAATGAGCAGTTCTTC. It yields the protein CAISGKGGAPYNEQFF.

The chain carries TRBV6-5 and TRBJ2-3; tentatively, D is TRBD2 (6 bases). CDR1 and CDR2 from the germline V gene are MNHEY and SVGAGI. The CDR3 has 14 residues. The V and J ends lost 6 bases and 2 bases respectively, with 12 bases between them. The CDR3 protein is CASRGWGDTDTQYF. DNA of the CDR3: TGTGCCAGCAGGGGGTGGGGGGACACAGATACGCAGTATTTT.

This chain links TRBV5-1 with TRBJ2-3; TRBD2 is a possible D gene (6 bases). V dropped 7 bases and J dropped 1 base, with 19 bases sitting between them. Germline CDR1 and CDR2: SGHRS and YFSETQ. CDR3 size: 16 residues. This CDR3 reads CASASMGGVGTDTQYF. DNA for the CDR3: TGCGCCAGCGCCTCCATGGGCGGGGTGGGCACAGATACGCAGTATTTT.

The J gene is TRBJ1-1, the V gene TRBV7-2, with D possibly TRBD1 on 5 matching bases. The germline V and J ends were trimmed by 3 bases and 5 bases, with 16 bases remaining between them. The CDR3 loop spans 15 amino acids. The germline V gene has CDR1 SGHTA and CDR2 FQGNSA. The CDR3 DNA reads TGTGCCAGCAGCTTGCTGGGGTCGGGGGGGACTGAAGCTTTCTTT. The encoded protein is CASSLLGSGGTEAFF.

This sequence joins TRBV5-1 and TRBJ2-1; D is undetermined. The CDR3 has 16 residues. Between the trimmed V and J ends, which lost 1 base and 3 bases, there was a span of 14 bases. From germline, CDR1 is SGHRS and CDR2 YFSETQ. DNA of the CDR3: TGCGCCAGCAGCTTGAGTGGCGGTCTGGGCTACAATGAGCAGTTCTTC. It specifies CASSLSGGLGYNEQFF.

This clone was detected a few times. The chain is built from TRBV7-2 and TRBJ1-5, with D tentatively TRBD1 (6 bases). Trimming removed 6 bases from V and 8 bases from J, with 17 bases in between. Per germline, CDR1 SGHTA and CDR2 FQGNSA. This CDR3 region has 14 residues. The CDR3 loop reads CASSPRTAIKPQHF. In nucleotides, the CDR3 is TGTGCCAGCAGTCCCAGGACAGCCATCAAGCCCCAGCATTTT.

The rearrangement uses TRBV6-5 and TRBJ2-2; D remains ambiguous. The germline V gene encodes CDR1 MNHEY and CDR2 SVGAGI. Trimming stripped 7 bases from V and 0 bases from J, with 12 bases between. The CDR3 consists of 15 residues. In nucleotides, the CDR3 is TGTGCCAGCACCCCCAGGAACCCGAACACCGGGGAGCTGTTTTTT. It codes for CASTPRNPNTGELFF.

J is TRBJ2-3 and V is TRBV12-5; 12 bases fit TRBD2. The junction had 1 base not matched to a gene; V was cut back by 2 bases and J by 1 base. Germline CDR1 reads LGHNT; CDR2 reads FRNRAP. The CDR3 totals 16 residues. The CDR3 loop reads CASGLRTSGGTDTQYF. In DNA, the CDR3 is TGTGCTAGTGGTTTGCGGACTAGCGGGGGCACAGATACGCAGTATTTT.

This clone showed up just once. V usage is TRBV18 and J usage is TRBJ1-1; D is possibly TRBD1 (5 bases). The CDR3 spans 19 residues. CDR1 is KGHSH, CDR2 LQKENI, per germline. V dropped 2 bases and J dropped 0 bases, with 22 bases sitting between them. This chain's CDR3 is CASSPVRAQSGGMNTEAFF. CDR3 sequence (DNA): TGTGCCAGCTCACCAGTTCGGGCCCAATCGGGGGGAATGAACACTGAAGCTTTCTTT.